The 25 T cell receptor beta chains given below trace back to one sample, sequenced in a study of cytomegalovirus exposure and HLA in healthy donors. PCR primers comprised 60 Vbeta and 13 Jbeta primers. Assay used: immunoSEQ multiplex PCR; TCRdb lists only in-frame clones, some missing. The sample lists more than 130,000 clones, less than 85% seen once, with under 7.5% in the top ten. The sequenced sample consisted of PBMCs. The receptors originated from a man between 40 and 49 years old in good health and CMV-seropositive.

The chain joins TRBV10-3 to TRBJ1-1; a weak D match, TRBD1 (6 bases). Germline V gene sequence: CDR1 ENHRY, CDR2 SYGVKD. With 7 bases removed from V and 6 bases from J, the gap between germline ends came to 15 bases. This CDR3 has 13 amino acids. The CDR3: CAIKGGVSSEAFF. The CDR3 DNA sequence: TGTGCCATCAAGGGGGGGGTATCTTCTGAAGCTTTCTTT.

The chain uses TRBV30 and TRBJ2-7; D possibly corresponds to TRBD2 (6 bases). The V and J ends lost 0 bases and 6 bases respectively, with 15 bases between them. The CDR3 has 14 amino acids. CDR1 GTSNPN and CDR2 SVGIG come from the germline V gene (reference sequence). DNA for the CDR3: TGTGCCTGGAGTGTGGACCGACTAGTGGGCGAGCAGTACTTC. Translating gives CAWSVDRLVGEQYF.

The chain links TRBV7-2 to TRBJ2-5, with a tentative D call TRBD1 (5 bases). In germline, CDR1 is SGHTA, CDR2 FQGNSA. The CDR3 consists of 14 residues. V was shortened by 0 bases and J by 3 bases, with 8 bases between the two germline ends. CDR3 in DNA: TGTGCCAGCAGCTTAGCGCAAGGGGAAGAGACCCAGTACTTC. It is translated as CASSLAQGEETQYF.

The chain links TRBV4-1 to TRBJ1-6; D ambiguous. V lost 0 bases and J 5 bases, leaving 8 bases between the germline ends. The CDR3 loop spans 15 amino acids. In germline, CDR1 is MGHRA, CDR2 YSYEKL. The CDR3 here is CASSQDPGDNSPLHF. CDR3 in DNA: TGCGCCAGCAGCCAAGATCCCGGGGATAATTCACCCCTCCACTTT.

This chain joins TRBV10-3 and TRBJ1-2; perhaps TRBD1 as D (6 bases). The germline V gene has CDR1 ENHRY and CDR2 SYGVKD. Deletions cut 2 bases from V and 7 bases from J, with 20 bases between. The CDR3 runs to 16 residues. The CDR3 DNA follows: TGTGCCATCAGTGAGGGCCTACAGGGATCTAGGAGTGGCTACACCTTC. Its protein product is CAISEGLQGSRSGYTF.

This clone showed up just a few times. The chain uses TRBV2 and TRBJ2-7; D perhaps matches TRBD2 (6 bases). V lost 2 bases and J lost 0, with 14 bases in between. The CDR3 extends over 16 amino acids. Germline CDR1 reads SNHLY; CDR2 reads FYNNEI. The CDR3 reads CASSEMGRGSSYEQYF. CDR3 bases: TGTGCCAGCAGTGAAATGGGGCGGGGAAGCTCCTACGAGCAGTACTTC.

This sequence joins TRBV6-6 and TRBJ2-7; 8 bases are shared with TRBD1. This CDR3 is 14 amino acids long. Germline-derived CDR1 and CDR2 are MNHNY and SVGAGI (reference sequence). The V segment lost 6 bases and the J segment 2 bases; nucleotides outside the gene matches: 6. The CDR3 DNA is TGTGCCAGCAGGGGACAGGACCGTACCTACGAGCAGTACTTC. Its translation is CASRGQDRTYEQYF.

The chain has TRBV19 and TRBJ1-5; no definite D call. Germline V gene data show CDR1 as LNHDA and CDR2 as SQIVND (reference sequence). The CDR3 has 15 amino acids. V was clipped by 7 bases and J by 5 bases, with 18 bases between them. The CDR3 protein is CASMWSRATYQPQHF. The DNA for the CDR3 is TGTGCCAGTATGTGGAGCCGAGCAACCTATCAGCCCCAGCATTTT.

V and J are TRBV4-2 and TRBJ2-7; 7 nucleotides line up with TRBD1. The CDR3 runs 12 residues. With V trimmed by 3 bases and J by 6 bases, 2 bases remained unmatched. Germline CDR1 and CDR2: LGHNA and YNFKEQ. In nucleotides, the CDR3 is TGTGCCAGCAGCCAGGGGACAGTCGAGCAGTACTTC. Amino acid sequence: CASSQGTVEQYF.

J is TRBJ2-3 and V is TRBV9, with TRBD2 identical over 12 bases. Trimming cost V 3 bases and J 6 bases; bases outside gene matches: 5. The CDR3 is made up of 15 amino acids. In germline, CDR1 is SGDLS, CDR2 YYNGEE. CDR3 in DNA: TGTGCCAGCAGCGCCAGACTAGCGGGAGCCGATACGCAGTATTTT. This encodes CASSARLAGADTQYF.

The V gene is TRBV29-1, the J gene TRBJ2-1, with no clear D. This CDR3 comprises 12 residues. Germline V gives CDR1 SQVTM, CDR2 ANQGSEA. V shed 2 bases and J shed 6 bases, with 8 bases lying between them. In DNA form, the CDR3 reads TGCAGCGTTGAATCATCCGGCAATGAGCAGTTCTTC. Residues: CSVESSGNEQFF.

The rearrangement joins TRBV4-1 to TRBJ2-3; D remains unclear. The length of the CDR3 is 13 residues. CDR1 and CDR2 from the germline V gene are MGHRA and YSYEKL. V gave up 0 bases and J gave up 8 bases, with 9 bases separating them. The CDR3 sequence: CASSQEFGVTQYF. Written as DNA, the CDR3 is TGCGCCAGCAGCCAAGAATTCGGAGTTACGCAGTATTTT.

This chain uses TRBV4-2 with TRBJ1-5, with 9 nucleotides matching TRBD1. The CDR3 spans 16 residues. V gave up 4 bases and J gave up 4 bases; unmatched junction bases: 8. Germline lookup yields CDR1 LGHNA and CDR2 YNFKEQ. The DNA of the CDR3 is TGTGCCAGCAGCCTCTCTTGGGACAGGGCGAATCAGCCCCAGCATTTT. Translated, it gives CASSLSWDRANQPQHF.

DNA for the CDR3: TGCGCCAGCAGCTTGTATATGTCCGATTCACCCCTCCACTTT. Protein: CASSLYMSDSPLHF. The chain uses TRBV5-1 and TRBJ1-6; D gene unclear. The germline V gene has CDR1 SGHRS and CDR2 YFSETQ. Trimming shortened V by 1 base and J by 8 bases, and 10 bases separated the two germline ends. The CDR3 consists of 14 residues.

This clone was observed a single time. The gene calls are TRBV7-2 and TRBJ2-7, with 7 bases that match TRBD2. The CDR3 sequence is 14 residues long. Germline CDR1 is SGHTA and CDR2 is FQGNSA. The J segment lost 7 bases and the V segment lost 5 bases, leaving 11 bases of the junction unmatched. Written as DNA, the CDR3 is TGTGCCAGCAGCCCCGTGGGAGGGGCTCGGGAGCAGTACTTC. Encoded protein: CASSPVGGAREQYF. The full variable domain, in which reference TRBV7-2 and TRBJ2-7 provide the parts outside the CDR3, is GAGVSQSPSNKVTEKGKDVELRCDPISGHTALYWYRQSLGQGLEFLIYFQGNSAPDKSGLPSDRFSAERTGGSVSTLTIQRTQQEDSAVYLCASSPVGGAREQYFGPGTRLTVT.

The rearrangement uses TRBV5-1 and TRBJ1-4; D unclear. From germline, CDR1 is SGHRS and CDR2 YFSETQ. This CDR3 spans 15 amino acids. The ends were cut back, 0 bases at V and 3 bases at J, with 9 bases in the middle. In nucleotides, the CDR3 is TGCGCCAGCAGCTTGGTGGGAGGTTCTAATGAAAAACTGTTTTTT. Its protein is CASSLVGGSNEKLFF.

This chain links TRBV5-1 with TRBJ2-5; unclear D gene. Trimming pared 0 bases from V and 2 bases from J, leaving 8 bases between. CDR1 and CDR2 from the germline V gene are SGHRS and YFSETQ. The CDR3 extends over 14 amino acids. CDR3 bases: TGCGCCAGCAGCTTGGGAGCGAATCAAGAGACCCAGTACTTC. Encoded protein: CASSLGANQETQYF.

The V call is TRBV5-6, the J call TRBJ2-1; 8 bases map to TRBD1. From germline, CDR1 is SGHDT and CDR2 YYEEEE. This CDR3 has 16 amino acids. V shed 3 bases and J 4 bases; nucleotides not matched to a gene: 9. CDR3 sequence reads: CASSSERGQAYNEQFF. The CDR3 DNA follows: TGTGCCAGCAGCTCCGAAAGGGGACAGGCTTACAATGAGCAGTTCTTC.

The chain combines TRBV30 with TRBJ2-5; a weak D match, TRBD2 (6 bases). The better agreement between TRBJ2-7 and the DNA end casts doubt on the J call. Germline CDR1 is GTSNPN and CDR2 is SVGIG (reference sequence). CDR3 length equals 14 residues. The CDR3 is CAWRGGAALYEQYF. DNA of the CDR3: TGTGCCTGGAGGGGGGGAGCCGCCCTATACGAGCAGTACTTC.

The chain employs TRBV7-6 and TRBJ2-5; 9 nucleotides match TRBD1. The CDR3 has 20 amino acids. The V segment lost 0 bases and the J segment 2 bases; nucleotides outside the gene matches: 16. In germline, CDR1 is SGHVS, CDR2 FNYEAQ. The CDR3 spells CASSLALVVPGQGLQETQYF. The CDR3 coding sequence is TGTGCCAGCAGCTTAGCGCTAGTTGTACCGGGACAGGGATTGCAAGAGACCCAGTACTTC.

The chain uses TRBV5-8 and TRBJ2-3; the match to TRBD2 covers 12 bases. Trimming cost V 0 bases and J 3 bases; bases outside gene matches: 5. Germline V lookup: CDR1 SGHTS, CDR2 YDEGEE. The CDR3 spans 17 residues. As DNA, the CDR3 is TGTGCCAGCAGCTTGGCTGGACTAGCGGGAAGTACAGATACGCAGTATTTT. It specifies CASSLAGLAGSTDTQYF.

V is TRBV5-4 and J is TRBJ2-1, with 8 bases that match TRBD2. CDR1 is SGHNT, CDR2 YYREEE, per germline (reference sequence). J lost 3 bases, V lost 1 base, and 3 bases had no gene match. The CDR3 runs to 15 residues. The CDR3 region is CASSLFGRGYNEQFF. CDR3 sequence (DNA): TGTGCCAGCAGCTTGTTCGGGAGGGGCTACAATGAGCAGTTCTTC.

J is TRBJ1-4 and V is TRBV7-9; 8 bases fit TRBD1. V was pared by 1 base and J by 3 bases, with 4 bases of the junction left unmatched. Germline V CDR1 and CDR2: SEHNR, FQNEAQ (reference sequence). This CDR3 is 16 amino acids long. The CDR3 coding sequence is TGTGCCAGCAGCTTAGACCAGACAGGGGCTAATGAAAAACTGTTTTTT. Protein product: CASSLDQTGANEKLFF.

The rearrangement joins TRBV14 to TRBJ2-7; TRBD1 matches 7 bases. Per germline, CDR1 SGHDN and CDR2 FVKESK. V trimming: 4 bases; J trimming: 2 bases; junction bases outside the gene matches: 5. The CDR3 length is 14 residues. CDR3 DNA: TGTGCCAGCAGCCGGGGACAGCTCGCCTACGAGCAGTACTTC. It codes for CASSRGQLAYEQYF.

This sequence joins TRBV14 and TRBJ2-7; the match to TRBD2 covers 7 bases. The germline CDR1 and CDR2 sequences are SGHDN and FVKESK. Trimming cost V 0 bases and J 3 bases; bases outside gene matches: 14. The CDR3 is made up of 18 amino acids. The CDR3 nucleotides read TGTGCCAGCAGCCAAGATCTTGGGCGAGCGGGGATCCTCTACGAGCAGTACTTC. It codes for CASSQDLGRAGILYEQYF. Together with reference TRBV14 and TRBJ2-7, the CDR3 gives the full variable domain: EAGVTQFPSHSVIEKGQTVTLRCDPISGHDNLYWYRRVMGKEIKFLLHFVKESKQDESGMPNNRFLAERTGGTYSTLKVQPAELEDSGVYFCASSQDLGRAGILYEQYFGPGTRLTVT.